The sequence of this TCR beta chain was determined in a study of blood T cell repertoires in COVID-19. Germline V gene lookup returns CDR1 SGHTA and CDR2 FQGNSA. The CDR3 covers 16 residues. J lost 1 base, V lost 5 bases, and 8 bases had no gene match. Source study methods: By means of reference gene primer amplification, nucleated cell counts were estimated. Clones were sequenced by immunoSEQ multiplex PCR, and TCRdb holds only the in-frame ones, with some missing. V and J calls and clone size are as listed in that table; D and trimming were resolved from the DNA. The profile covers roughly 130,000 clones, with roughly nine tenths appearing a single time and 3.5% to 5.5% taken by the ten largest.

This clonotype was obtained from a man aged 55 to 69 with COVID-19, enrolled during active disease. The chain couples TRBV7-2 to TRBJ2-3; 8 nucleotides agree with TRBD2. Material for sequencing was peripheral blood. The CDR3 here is CASSPRAGVGTDTQYF. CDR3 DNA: TGTGCCAGCAGCCCCAGAGCGGGAGTTGGCACAGATACGCAGTATTTT. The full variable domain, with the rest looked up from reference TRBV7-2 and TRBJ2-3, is GAGVSQSPSNKVTEKGKDVELRCDPISGHTALYWYRQSLGQGLEFLIYFQGNSAPDKSGLPSDRFSAERTGGSVSTLTIQRTQQEDSAVYLCASSPRAGVGTDTQYFGPGTRLTVL.